The clone carrying this T cell receptor beta chain was recorded only once. Its target is not known. TCRdb redid the calling of the RT-PCR reads with MiXCR, one entry per CDR3 protein. The sample comprises about half a million distinct CDR3 sequences, 25% of which are singletons, and 1.9% rests with the top ten. These data originate in a study of response to subunit inactivated influenza vaccine. General study results and limits: Each seasonal influenza vaccination recruits few new T cells, the authors suggested.

Material: CD4+ T cells sorted from PBMCs, obtained 5 days after vaccination. This receptor was obtained from a man in his forties or fifties who received an inactivated influenza vaccine.

CDR3 sequence (DNA): TGTGCCAGCAGCTCCCTCTATGGGGAGACCCAGTACTTC. Protein: CASSSLYGETQYF. The J gene is TRBJ2-5, the V gene TRBV7-2; D not certain. This CDR3 has 13 amino acids. Germline V gene data show CDR1 as SGHTA and CDR2 as FQGNSA. V lost 4 bases and J lost 5, with 11 bases in between.